This T cell receptor beta chain was recorded in a study of PD-1 blockade in mismatch repair-deficient tumors. Study outcomes and limitations: Tumor-resident clones, often absent from pretreatment blood, expanded after pembrolizumab and then contracted.

The CDR3 sequence is 18 residues long. CDR1 SGDLS and CDR2 YYNGEE come from the germline V gene. V lost 3 bases and J 0 bases, leaving 16 bases between the germline ends. Measured with immunoSEQ multiplex PCR; TCRdb has only the in-frame clones, and not every one. The table has about 120,000 clones, about nine tenths seen once; the top ten hold about 11%. A remark on this clone: Its antigen remains unknown.

PCR or immunohistochemistry showed mismatch repair deficiency in every enrolled patient. The TCR-sequenced patients were three responders to pembrolizumab. The chain couples TRBV9 to TRBJ2-6, with D possibly being TRBD1 or TRBD2 (5 bases each). Sequencing was performed on peripheral blood, taken 70 to 72 weeks after starting pembrolizumab. The receptor was isolated from an adult with mismatch repair-deficient cancer. CDR3 nucleotide sequence: TGTGCCAGCAGCGAGGATCCGGGACGTTTCTCTGGGGCCAACGTCCTGACTTTC. This codes for CASSEDPGRFSGANVLTF.